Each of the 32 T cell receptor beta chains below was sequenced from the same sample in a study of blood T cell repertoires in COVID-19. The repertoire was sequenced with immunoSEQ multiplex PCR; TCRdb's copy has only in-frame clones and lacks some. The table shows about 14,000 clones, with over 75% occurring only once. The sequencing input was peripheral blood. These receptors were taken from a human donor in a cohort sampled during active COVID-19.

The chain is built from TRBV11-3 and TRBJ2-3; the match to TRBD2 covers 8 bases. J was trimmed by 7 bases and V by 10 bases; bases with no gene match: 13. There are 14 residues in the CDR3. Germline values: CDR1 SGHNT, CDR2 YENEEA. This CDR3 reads CATRGAGDLYTQYF. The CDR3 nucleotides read TGTGCCACCAGGGGAGCGGGAGACTTATATACGCAGTATTTT.

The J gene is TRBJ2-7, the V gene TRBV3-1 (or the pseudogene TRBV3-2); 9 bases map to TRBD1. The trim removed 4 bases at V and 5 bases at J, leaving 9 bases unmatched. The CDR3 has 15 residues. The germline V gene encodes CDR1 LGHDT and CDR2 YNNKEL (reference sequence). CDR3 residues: CASSRAQGALNEQYF. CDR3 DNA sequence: TGTGCCAGCAGCCGAGCACAGGGGGCGCTTAACGAGCAGTACTTC.

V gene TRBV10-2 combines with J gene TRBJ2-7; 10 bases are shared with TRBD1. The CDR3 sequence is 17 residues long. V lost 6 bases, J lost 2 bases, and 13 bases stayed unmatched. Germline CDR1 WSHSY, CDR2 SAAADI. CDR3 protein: CASSASSGTGETYEQYF. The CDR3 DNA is TGCGCCAGCAGCGCCTCTTCCGGGACAGGGGAAACCTACGAGCAGTACTTC.

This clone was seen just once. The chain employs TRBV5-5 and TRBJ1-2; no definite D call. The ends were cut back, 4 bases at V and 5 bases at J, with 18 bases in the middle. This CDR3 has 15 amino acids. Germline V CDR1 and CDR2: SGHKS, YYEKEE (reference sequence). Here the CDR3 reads CASSPLTGEGYGYTF. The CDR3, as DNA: TGTGCCAGCAGCCCCCTGACGGGAGAAGGTTATGGCTACACCTTC. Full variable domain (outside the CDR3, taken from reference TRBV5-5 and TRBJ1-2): DAGVTQSPTHLIKTRGQQVTLRCSPISGHKSVSWYQQVLGQGPQFIFQYYEKEERGRGNFPDRFSARQFPNYSSELNVNALLLGDSALYLCASSPLTGEGYGYTFGSGTRLTVV.

CDR3 sequence reads: CASRRGGDNQPQHF. The CDR3 DNA follows: TGTGCCTCCCGGAGAGGGGGCGACAATCAGCCCCAGCATTTT. This chain joins TRBV2 and TRBJ1-5; 7 bases map to TRBD1. This CDR3 region has 14 residues. Trimming cost V 11 bases and J 3 bases; bases outside gene matches: 10. Germline assignment: CDR1 SNHLY and CDR2 FYNNEI.

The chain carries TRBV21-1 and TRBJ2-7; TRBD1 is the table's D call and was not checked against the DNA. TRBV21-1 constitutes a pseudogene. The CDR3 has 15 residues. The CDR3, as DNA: TGTGCCAGCAGCAAATGGGGACAGGGGGACTACGAGCAGTACTTC. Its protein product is CASSKWGQGDYEQYF.

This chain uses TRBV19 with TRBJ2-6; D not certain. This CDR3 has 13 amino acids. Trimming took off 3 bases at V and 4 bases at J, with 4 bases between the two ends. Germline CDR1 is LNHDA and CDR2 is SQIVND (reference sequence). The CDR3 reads CASSISGANVLTF. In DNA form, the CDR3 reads TGTGCCAGTAGTATCTCCGGGGCCAACGTCCTGACTTTC. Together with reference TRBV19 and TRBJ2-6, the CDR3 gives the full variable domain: DGGITQSPKYLFRKEGQNVTLSCEQNLNHDAMYWYRQDPGQGLRLIYYSQIVNDFQKGDIAEGYSVSREKKESFPLTVTSAQKNPTAFYLCASSISGANVLTFGAGSRLTVL.

The CDR3 region has the DNA TGTGCCAGCAGCTTAGCGCCTTCTTTAGACATGCCGACCGAAGCTTTCTTT. Residues: CASSLAPSLDMPTEAFF. The chain employs TRBV7-9 and TRBJ1-1, with unresolved D. V was cut by 0 bases and J by 8 bases, with 22 bases left in between. Germline CDR1 and CDR2: SEHNR and FQNEAQ (reference sequence). This CDR3 region has 17 residues. Full variable domain (rest looked up from reference TRBV7-9 and TRBJ1-1): DTGVSQNPRHKITKRGQNVTFRCDPISEHNRLYWYRQTLGQGPEFLTYFQNEAQLEKSRLLSDRFSAERPKGSFSTLEIQRTEQGDSAMYLCASSLAPSLDMPTEAFFGQGTRLTVV.

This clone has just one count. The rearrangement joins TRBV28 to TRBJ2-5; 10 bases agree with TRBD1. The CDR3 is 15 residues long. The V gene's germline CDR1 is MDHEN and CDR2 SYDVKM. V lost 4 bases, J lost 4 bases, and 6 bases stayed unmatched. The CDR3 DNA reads TGTGCCAGCAGTTCCCGGGACAGGGGATTAGAGACCCAGTACTTC. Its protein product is CASSSRDRGLETQYF.

The CDR3 sequence is CASSTRTGAPETQYF. DNA for the CDR3: TGTGCCAGCAGCACTAGGACAGGGGCTCCAGAGACCCAGTACTTC. The V and J genes are TRBV5-4 and TRBJ2-5; 9 bases are shared with TRBD1. The CDR3 length is 15 residues. The germline V gene encodes CDR1 SGHNT and CDR2 YYREEE (reference sequence). With 4 bases clipped from V and 4 bases from J, the junction kept 8 bases outside the gene matches.

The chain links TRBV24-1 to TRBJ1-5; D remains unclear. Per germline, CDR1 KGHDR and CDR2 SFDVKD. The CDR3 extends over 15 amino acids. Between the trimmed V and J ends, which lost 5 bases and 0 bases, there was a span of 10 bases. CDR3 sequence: CATSAPRGSNQPQHF. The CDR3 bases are TGTGCCACCAGTGCCCCGCGGGGTAGCAATCAGCCCCAGCATTTT.

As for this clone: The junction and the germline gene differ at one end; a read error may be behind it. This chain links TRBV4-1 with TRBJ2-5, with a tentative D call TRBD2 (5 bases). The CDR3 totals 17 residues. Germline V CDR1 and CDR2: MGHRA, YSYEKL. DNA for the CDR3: TGCGCCAGCAGCAAAGACGCGGGTCCCGGTAGTCGAGAGACCCAGTACTTC. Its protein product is CASSKDAGPGSRETQYF.

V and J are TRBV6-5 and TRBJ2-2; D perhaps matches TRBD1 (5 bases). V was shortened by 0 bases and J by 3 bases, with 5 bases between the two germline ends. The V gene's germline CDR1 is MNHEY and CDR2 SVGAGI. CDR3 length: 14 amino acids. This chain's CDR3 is CASSYSRDTGELFF. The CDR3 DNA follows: TGTGCCAGCAGTTACTCCAGGGACACCGGGGAGCTGTTTTTT.

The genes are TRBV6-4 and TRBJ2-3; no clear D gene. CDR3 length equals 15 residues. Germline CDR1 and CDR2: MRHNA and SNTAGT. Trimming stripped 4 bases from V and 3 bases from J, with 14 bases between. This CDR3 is CASSGGHGGTDTQYF. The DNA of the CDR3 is TGTGCCAGCAGTGGAGGCCACGGTGGGACAGATACGCAGTATTTT.

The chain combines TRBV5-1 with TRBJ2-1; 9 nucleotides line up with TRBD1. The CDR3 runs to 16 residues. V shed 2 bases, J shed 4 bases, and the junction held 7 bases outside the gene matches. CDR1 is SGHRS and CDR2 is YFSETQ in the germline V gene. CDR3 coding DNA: TGCGCCAGCAGCTTTAACCCGGGACAGGGTTACAATGAGCAGTTCTTC. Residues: CASSFNPGQGYNEQFF.

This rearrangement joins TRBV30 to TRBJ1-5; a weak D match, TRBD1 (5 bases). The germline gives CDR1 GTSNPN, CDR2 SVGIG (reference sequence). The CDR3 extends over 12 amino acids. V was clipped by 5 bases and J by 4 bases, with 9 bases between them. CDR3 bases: TGTGCCTGGGGGCAGGGAAATCAGCCCCAGCATTTT. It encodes CAWGQGNQPQHF.

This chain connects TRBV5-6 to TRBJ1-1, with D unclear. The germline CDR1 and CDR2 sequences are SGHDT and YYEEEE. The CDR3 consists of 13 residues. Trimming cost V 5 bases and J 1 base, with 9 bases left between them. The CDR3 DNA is TGTGCCAGCAGAGCCCTAGGGAACACTGAAGCTTTCTTT. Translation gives CASRALGNTEAFF.

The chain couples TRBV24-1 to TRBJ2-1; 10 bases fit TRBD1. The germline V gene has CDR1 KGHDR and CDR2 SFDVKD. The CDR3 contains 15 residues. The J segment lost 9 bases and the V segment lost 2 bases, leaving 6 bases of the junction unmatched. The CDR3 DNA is TGTGCCACCAGTGATTCAAGACAGGGGGCCATTGAGCAGTTCTTC. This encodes CATSDSRQGAIEQFF.

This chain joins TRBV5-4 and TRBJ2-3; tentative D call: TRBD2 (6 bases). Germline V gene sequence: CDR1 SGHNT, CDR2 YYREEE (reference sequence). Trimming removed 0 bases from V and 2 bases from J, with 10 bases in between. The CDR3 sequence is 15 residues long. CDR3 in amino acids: CASSLAGGYTDTQYF. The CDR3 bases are TGTGCCAGCAGCTTGGCCGGGGGATACACAGATACGCAGTATTTT.

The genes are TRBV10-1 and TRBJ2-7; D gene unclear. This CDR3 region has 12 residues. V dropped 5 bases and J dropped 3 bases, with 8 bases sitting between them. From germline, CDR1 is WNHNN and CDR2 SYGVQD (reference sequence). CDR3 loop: CASSSTGYEQYF. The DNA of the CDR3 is TGCGCCAGCAGTAGTACGGGCTACGAGCAGTACTTC.

CDR3 protein: CASSLGRDQPQHF. CDR3 nucleotide sequence: TGTGCCAGCAGCTTAGGTCGGGATCAGCCCCAGCATTTT. The gene calls are TRBV7-9 and TRBJ1-5, with no clear D. With 1 base removed from V and 5 bases from J, the gap between germline ends came to 6 bases. CDR1 and CDR2 from the germline V gene are SEHNR and FQNEAQ (reference sequence). The CDR3 extends over 13 amino acids.

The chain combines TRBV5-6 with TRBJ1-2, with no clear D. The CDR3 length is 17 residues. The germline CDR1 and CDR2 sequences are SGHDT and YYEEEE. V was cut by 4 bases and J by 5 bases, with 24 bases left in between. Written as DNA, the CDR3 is TGTGCCAGCAGCCCGAACGGCGGAGTTAACCCGAGGTATGGCTACACCTTC. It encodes CASSPNGGVNPRYGYTF.

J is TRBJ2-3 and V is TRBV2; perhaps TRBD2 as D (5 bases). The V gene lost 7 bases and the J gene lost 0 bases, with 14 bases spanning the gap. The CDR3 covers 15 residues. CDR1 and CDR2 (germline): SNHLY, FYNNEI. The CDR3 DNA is TGTGCCAGCATCCAGACGGGAATTAGCACAGATACGCAGTATTTT. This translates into CASIQTGISTDTQYF.

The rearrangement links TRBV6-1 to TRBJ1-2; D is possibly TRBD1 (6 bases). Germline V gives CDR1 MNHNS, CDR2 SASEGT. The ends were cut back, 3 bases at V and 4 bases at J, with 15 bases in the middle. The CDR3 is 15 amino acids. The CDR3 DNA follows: TGTGCCAGCAGTGAGGGACAACCGGCGATCTATGGCTACACCTTC. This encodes CASSEGQPAIYGYTF.

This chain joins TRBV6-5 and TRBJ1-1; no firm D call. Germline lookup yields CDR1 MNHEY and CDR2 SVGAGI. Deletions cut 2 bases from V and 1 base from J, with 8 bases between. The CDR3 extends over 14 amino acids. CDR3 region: CASSYTEGNTEAFF. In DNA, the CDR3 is TGTGCCAGCAGTTACACCGAGGGGAACACTGAAGCTTTCTTT.

CDR3 loop: CASSFGAGGTGELFF. The CDR3 nucleotides read TGTGCCAGCAGCTTCGGAGCGGGGGGGACCGGGGAGCTGTTTTTT. V usage is TRBV5-8 and J usage is TRBJ2-2; 10 bases are a match to TRBD2. V was clipped by 2 bases and J by 5 bases; unmatched bases: 3. The germline CDR1 and CDR2 sequences are SGHTS and YDEGEE. The CDR3 sequence is 15 residues long.

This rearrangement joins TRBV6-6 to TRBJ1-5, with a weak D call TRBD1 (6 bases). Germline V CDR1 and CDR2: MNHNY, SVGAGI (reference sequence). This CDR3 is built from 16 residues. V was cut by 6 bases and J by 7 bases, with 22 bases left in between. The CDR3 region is CASSTGGWGLGQPQHF. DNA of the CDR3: TGTGCCAGCAGCACCGGGGGGTGGGGGCTTGGACAGCCCCAGCATTTT.

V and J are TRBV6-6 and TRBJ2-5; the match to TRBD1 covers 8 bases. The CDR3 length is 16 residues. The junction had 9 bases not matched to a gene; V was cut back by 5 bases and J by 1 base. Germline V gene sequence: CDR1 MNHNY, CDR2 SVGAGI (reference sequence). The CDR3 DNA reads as TGTGCCAGCAGTCGCCCTCGGACAGGGTCCCAAGAGACCCAGTACTTC. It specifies CASSRPRTGSQETQYF.

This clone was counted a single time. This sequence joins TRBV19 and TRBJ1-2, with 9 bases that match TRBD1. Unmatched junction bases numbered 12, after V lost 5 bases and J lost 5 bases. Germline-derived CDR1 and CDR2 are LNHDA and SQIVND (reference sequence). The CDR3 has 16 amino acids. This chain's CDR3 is CASSVGTGTLQYGYTF. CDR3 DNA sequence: TGTGCCAGTAGTGTGGGGACAGGGACCCTACAATATGGCTACACCTTC.

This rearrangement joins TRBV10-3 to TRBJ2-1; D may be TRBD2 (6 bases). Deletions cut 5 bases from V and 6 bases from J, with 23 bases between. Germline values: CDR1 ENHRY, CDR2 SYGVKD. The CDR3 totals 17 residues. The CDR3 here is CAISSPSGGRRGNEQFF. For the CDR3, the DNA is TGTGCCATCAGTTCGCCTTCCGGGGGACGACGAGGCAATGAGCAGTTCTTC.

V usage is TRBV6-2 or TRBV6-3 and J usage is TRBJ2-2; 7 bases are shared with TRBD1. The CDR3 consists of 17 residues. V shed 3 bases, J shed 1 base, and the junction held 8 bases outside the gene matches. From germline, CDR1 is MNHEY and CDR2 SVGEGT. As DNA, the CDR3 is TGTGCCAGCAGTTATTGGCCGAGACAGGGGAACACCGGGGAGCTGTTTTTT. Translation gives CASSYWPRQGNTGELFF.

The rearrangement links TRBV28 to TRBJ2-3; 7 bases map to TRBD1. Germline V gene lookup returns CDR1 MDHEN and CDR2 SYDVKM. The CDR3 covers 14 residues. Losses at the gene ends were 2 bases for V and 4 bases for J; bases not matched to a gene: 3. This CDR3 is CASSLRTGPDTQYF. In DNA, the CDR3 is TGTGCCAGCAGTTTAAGGACAGGTCCAGATACGCAGTATTTT.